Each of the 10 T cell receptor beta chains below was sequenced from the same sample in a study of CD8 T cells in ankylosing spondylitis. MiXCR, run by TCRdb on the 5' RACE reads, gives a single entry per CDR3 protein. The table includes nearly 350,000 distinct CDR3 sequences, roughly 15% detected once. The sample was blood, either unsorted or a sorted T cell fraction (not recorded which). Source of these receptors: a male donor with ankylosing spondylitis or in good health (not recorded which).

The chain links TRBV6-1 to TRBJ2-3; D is perhaps TRBD1 or TRBD2 (5 bases each). This CDR3 spans 16 amino acids. Trimming stripped 6 bases from V and 3 bases from J, with 19 bases between. From germline, CDR1 is MNHNS and CDR2 SASEGT. This chain's CDR3 is CASRRLRDPNTDTQYF. CDR3 nucleotide sequence: TGTGCCAGCAGACGTCTCCGGGACCCTAATACAGATACGCAGTATTTT.

The chain links TRBV30 to TRBJ2-7, with 9 bases identical to TRBD1. Germline CDR1 GTSNPN, CDR2 SVGIG (reference sequence). The length of the CDR3 is 14 residues. V lost 1 base and J lost 12; bases outside the gene matches: 13. CDR3 protein: CAWSDYRGPNPTYF. In DNA, the CDR3 is TGTGCCTGGAGTGATTACAGGGGGCCCAACCCGACGTACTTC.

This clonotype has just a few counts. This chain uses TRBV20-1 with TRBJ1-2; 7 nucleotides align to TRBD1. The germline V gene encodes CDR1 DFQATT and CDR2 SNEGSKA (reference sequence). Trimming took 1 base from V and 8 from J; bases not matched to a gene: 13. The CDR3 runs to 15 residues. The CDR3 bases are TGCAGTGCTAGAGTCCCACAGGGGCAGGGGGACGGCTACACCTTC. It specifies CSARVPQGQGDGYTF.

The chain combines TRBV5-1 with TRBJ2-1, with 9 bases matching TRBD2. J was trimmed by 2 bases and V by 5 bases; bases with no gene match: 5. CDR3 size: 15 residues. Germline CDR1 SGHRS, CDR2 YFSETQ. The CDR3: CASSSGGGTYNEQFF. The CDR3 DNA follows: TGCGCCAGCAGTAGCGGGGGAGGCACCTACAATGAGCAGTTCTTC.

The chain links TRBV2 to TRBJ2-3; the match to TRBD2 covers 11 bases. Germline-derived CDR1 and CDR2 are SNHLY and FYNNEI. The CDR3 covers 15 residues. Trimming removed 6 bases from V and 2 bases from J; junction bases left unmatched: 4. The CDR3 loop reads CASSRLAGITDTQYF. The CDR3, as DNA: TGTGCCAGCAGCCGACTAGCGGGGATCACAGATACGCAGTATTTT.

The chain employs TRBV12-5 and TRBJ1-1; no clear D. The V gene lost 2 bases and the J gene lost 6 bases, with 4 bases spanning the gap. The CDR3 is 11 residues long. Germline V CDR1 and CDR2: LGHNT, FRNRAP. Here the CDR3 DNA reads TGTGCTAGTGGTTTGAAGGCTGAAGCTTTCTTT. Amino acid sequence: CASGLKAEAFF.

The chain has TRBV5-1 and TRBJ1-2; possible D gene TRBD1, 5 bases. CDR1 is SGHRS and CDR2 is YFSETQ in the germline V gene. This CDR3 region has 14 residues. V was cut by 0 bases and J by 4 bases, with 10 bases left in between. The CDR3 DNA sequence: TGCGCCAGCAGCTTGGCAGTCGGGGCCTATGGCTACACCTTC. Amino acids: CASSLAVGAYGYTF.

V gene TRBV4-1 combines with J gene TRBJ2-3; 10 nucleotides align to TRBD2. CDR3 length: 17 amino acids. The ends lost 2 bases at V and 6 bases at J; junction bases unmatched: 11. Looked up from germline, CDR1 is MGHRA and CDR2 is YSYEKL. DNA of the CDR3: TGCGCCAGCAGCCAAAGGACTAGCGGAACACAGATGGATACGCAGTATTTT. Protein sequence: CASSQRTSGTQMDTQYF.

The rearrangement uses TRBV24-1 and TRBJ2-1; 10 nucleotides match TRBD2. The CDR3 runs to 15 residues. J gave up 9 bases and V 9 bases, and 13 bases lay outside the gene matches. Germline V gene data show CDR1 as KGHDR and CDR2 as SFDVKD. CDR3 amino acids: CATGGASGSRVEQFF. In nucleotides, the CDR3 is TGTGCCACCGGAGGAGCTAGCGGGAGTCGTGTTGAGCAGTTCTTC.

This sequence joins TRBV5-1 and TRBJ2-2, with D hard to call. The CDR3 runs to 15 residues. The germline V gene encodes CDR1 SGHRS and CDR2 YFSETQ. Trimming cost V 0 bases and J 5 bases, with 11 bases left between them. The CDR3 spells CASSLATITTGELFF. In DNA, the CDR3 is TGCGCCAGCAGCTTGGCCACAATAACTACCGGGGAGCTGTTTTTT.